One and the same sample provided the 21 T cell receptor beta chains below, sequenced in a study of blood T cells in healthy people across ages. The second PCR ran about 6 to 11 cycles with a sample-barcoded 5' primer and J-beta primers. TCRdb recomputed calls from the 5' RACE reads with MiXCR, one row per CDR3 protein. The sample contains around 990,000 distinct CDR3 sequences, 20% to 25% of which appear only once. These data are also associated with another study on T cells of mothers and their children.

The sequencing input was blood. Every receptor here comes from a girl aged 2 to 10 in good health.

The sample holds a few counts of this clonotype. V and J are TRBV12-5 and TRBJ2-5, with a possible D match to TRBD1 (6 bases). V was cut by 7 bases and J by 4 bases, with 19 bases left in between. The CDR3 runs to 15 residues. In germline, CDR1 is LGHNT, CDR2 FRNRAP. CDR3 sequence reads: CASEPDTGWTETQYF. The CDR3 DNA follows: TGTGCTAGTGAACCTGACACAGGGTGGACAGAGACCCAGTACTTC.

The table lists this clonotype with a few counts. The rearrangement links TRBV19 to TRBJ2-3; D is perhaps TRBD1 (5 bases). This CDR3 is built from 15 residues. Germline loops: CDR1 LNHDA, CDR2 SQIVND (reference sequence). Between the trimmed V and J ends, which lost 6 bases and 4 bases, there was a span of 17 bases. The CDR3, as DNA: TGTGCCAGTAGCTCCTATAAGACAGACTCAGATACGCAGTATTTT. Translating gives CASSSYKTDSDTQYF.

This rearrangement joins TRBV6-1 to TRBJ2-5; D remains unclear. TRBJ2-7 matches the DNA end more closely, so the J call is doubtful. The CDR3 length is 14 residues. CDR1 MNHNS and CDR2 SASEGT come from the germline V gene. The CDR3 DNA follows: TGTGCCAGCAGTGAACGGGTGAGCTCCTACGAGCAGTACTTC. Protein product: CASSERVSSYEQYF.

Many counts were recorded for this clonotype. The V and J genes are TRBV4-1 and TRBJ1-1; D call uncertain. Germline assignment: CDR1 MGHRA and CDR2 YSYEKL. This CDR3 spans 14 amino acids. Between the trimmed V and J ends, which lost 3 bases and 6 bases, there was a span of 14 bases. The CDR3: CASSHSSGPSEAFF. The CDR3 DNA sequence: TGCGCCAGCAGCCATTCCTCCGGGCCGTCTGAAGCTTTCTTT.

In this sample, this clonotype turned up a few times. The rearrangement links TRBV6-5 to TRBJ1-1; 8 bases are a match to TRBD1. Trimming at V came to 10 bases and at J to 4 bases, leaving 8 bases not matched to a gene. The CDR3 contains 13 residues. Germline CDR1 is MNHEY and CDR2 is SVGAGI. Here the CDR3 DNA reads TGTGCCATCGCCAGGGGGCGCCTCACTGAAGCTTTCTTT. Translated, it gives CAIARGRLTEAFF.

This clonotype was seen a handful of times. The CDR3 here is CSAATGDYEQYF. CDR3 coding DNA: TGCAGTGCCGCGACAGGGGACTACGAGCAGTACTTC. The rearrangement links TRBV20-1 to TRBJ2-5; 8 bases agree with TRBD1. Gene TRBJ2-7 matches the end of the DNA better, so the J call may be wrong. CDR3 length: 12 amino acids. Germline-derived CDR1 and CDR2 are DFQATT and SNEGSKA (reference sequence).

This clonotype occurred a few times. This rearrangement joins TRBV5-1 to TRBJ2-5, with 8 bases that match TRBD2. The J call may be incorrect, as the DNA end agrees better with TRBJ2-1. This CDR3 spans 17 amino acids. Germline V gives CDR1 SGHRS, CDR2 YFSETQ. The CDR3 loop reads CASSLEQGGRTLSEQFF. Written as DNA, the CDR3 is TGCGCCAGCAGCTTGGAACAAGGCGGGAGGACCTTAAGTGAGCAGTTCTTC.

This clonotype appeared many times. V usage is TRBV20-1 and J usage is TRBJ2-7; D gene unclear. Germline V gene lookup returns CDR1 DFQATT and CDR2 SNEGSKA (reference sequence). The CDR3 contains 11 residues. V lost 0 bases and J lost 2, with 2 bases in between. The DNA for the CDR3 is TGCAGTGCTAGAGAAACCTACGAGCAGTACTTC. Translated: CSARETYEQYF.

The J gene is TRBJ1-2, the V gene TRBV5-1; 8 bases fit TRBD1. Germline CDR1 is SGHRS and CDR2 is YFSETQ. The CDR3 contains 15 residues. Trimming took 4 bases from V and 4 from J; bases not matched to a gene: 9. CDR3 nucleotide sequence: TGCGCCAGCAGCCTCGAAGACAGGGGAGCCTATGGCTACACCTTC. Its protein is CASSLEDRGAYGYTF.

This clonotype was counted only a few times. The rearrangement joins TRBV3-1 to TRBJ2-1, with 8 bases fitting TRBD2. Losses at the gene ends were 8 bases for V and 0 bases for J; bases not matched to a gene: 12. This CDR3 has 17 residues. CDR1 LGHDT and CDR2 YNNKEL come from the germline V gene (reference sequence). The CDR3 bases are TGTGCCAGCTCGTGGTTAGCGGGGCTCAGCTCCTACAATGAGCAGTTCTTC. This codes for CASSWLAGLSSYNEQFF.

The V call is TRBV20-1, the J call TRBJ2-5; D is ambiguous. The J call may not be correct, given that the DNA end is closer to TRBJ2-7. CDR1 is DFQATT, CDR2 SNEGSKA, per germline (reference sequence). The CDR3 extends over 18 amino acids. CDR3 protein: CSATRVVKGLSFSYEQYF. The CDR3, as DNA: TGCAGTGCTACCCGTGTGGTGAAAGGGCTCTCATTTTCCTACGAGCAGTACTTC.

This chain's CDR3 is CASSPPLTNQETQYF. The CDR3, as DNA: TGTGCCAGCAGCCCCCCCCTGACTAACCAAGAGACCCAGTACTTC. The rearrangement joins TRBV3-1 to TRBJ2-5; D may be TRBD2 (5 bases). The CDR3 is made up of 15 amino acids. The V end lost 4 bases, the J end lost 0 bases, and 12 bases lay between the germline ends. CDR1 LGHDT and CDR2 YNNKEL come from the germline V gene (reference sequence).

This clonotype was counted only a few times. J is TRBJ1-4 and V is TRBV4-1; no clear D gene. CDR1 is MGHRA and CDR2 is YSYEKL in the germline V gene. This CDR3 has 13 amino acids. Trimming stripped 1 base from V and 7 bases from J, with 7 bases between. CDR3 DNA sequence: TGCGCCAGCAGCCAAGTGAACTCTGAAAAACTGTTTTTT. It translates to CASSQVNSEKLFF.

There are a few counts of this clonotype. The V and J genes are TRBV4-2 and TRBJ1-2, with 7 bases that match TRBD1. The CDR3 totals 15 residues. Looked up from germline, CDR1 is LGHNA and CDR2 is YNFKEQ. V gave up 5 bases and J gave up 5 bases; unmatched junction bases: 11. The CDR3 DNA reads as TGTGCCAGCAGCTCCCGAGGGGGCAGGGGATATGGCTACACCTTC. This encodes CASSSRGGRGYGYTF.

Only a few counts were recorded for this clonotype. The V call is TRBV7-9, the J call TRBJ2-5, with no clear D. Germline-derived CDR1 and CDR2 are SEHNR and FQNEAQ (reference sequence). Deletions cut 4 bases from V and 5 bases from J, with 11 bases between. CDR3 length equals 13 residues. The DNA for the CDR3 is TGTGCCAGCAGCTCGTACTCCTTTGAGACCCAGTACTTC. Its translation: CASSSYSFETQYF.

The V call is TRBV7-6, the J call TRBJ1-4; D gene ambiguous. Per the germline V gene, CDR1 is SGHVS and CDR2 is FNYEAQ. The CDR3 has 16 residues. Trimming cost V 6 bases and J 5 bases, with 19 bases left between them. CDR3 protein: CASSRGGGSANEKLFF. As DNA, the CDR3 is TGTGCCAGCAGTCGAGGTGGAGGGAGTGCCAATGAAAAACTGTTTTTT.

There are a few counts of this clonotype. The rearrangement joins TRBV14 to TRBJ2-4; no reliable D call. There are 15 residues in the CDR3. Trimming took 0 bases from V and 6 from J, leaving 12 bases between them. The V gene's germline CDR1 is SGHDN and CDR2 FVKESK. The CDR3 protein is CASSQDLGPGNIQYF. The CDR3 DNA sequence: TGTGCCAGCAGCCAAGATCTTGGGCCAGGAAACATTCAGTACTTC.

The chain employs TRBV28 and TRBJ2-3; no firm D call. Trimming stripped 5 bases from V and 6 bases from J, with 6 bases between. CDR3 length equals 11 residues. Germline lookup yields CDR1 MDHEN and CDR2 SYDVKM. CDR3 in DNA: TGTGCCAGCAGTAAAAGGGATACGCAGTATTTT. As protein: CASSKRDTQYF.

This chain uses TRBV12-3 or TRBV12-4 with TRBJ1-5, with 7 bases lining up with TRBD1. Germline trimming cut 5 bases from V and 5 bases from J; bases unmatched to any gene: 6. This CDR3 region has 14 residues. The CDR3 here is CASSRQGWDQPQHF. The CDR3 bases are TGTGCCAGCAGTCGACAGGGATGGGATCAGCCCCAGCATTTT.

CDR3 nucleotides: TGCAGCTCCGACGAAGGGGGCGAGGGCTATGGCTACACCTTC. Its translation: CSSDEGGEGYGYTF. J is TRBJ1-2 and V is TRBV29-1; 7 nucleotides agree with TRBD1. The V and J ends lost 8 bases and 4 bases, in that order; junction bases with no gene match: 13. The CDR3 totals 14 residues. Per germline, CDR1 SQVTM and CDR2 ANQGSEA.

This clonotype was picked up a small number of times. The gene calls are TRBV5-1 and TRBJ2-5; 8 positions agree with TRBD2. The assigned J gene may be wrong: the sequence end matches TRBJ2-7 better. CDR1 is SGHRS and CDR2 is YFSETQ in the germline V gene. The CDR3 spans 16 residues. The CDR3 region has the DNA TGCGCCAGCAGCTTCGATAGTAGGACTAGCAGAAGCGAGCAGTACTTC. This sequence encodes CASSFDSRTSRSEQYF.